This T cell receptor (beta chain) originates from a study of blood T cells in healthy people across ages. From germline, CDR1 is SNHLY and CDR2 FYNNEI. The germline V and J ends were trimmed by 1 base and 7 bases, with 11 bases remaining between them. The CDR3 covers 14 residues. Sample-barcoded 5' priming and a J-beta primer mix drove a second PCR of 7 to 11 cycles. TCRdb re-derived calls from the 5' RACE reads in MiXCR, one entry per CDR3 protein. The sample contains 500,000 to 600,000 distinct CDR3 sequences, 27% of which appear only once. The source material was blood. The receptor comes from a woman in her sixties or seventies in good health. The gene calls are TRBV2 and TRBJ1-5; D gene ambiguous. CDR3 in DNA: TGTGCCAGCAGTGAAGGGTGGCTTGGGCAGCCCCAGCATTTT. Protein: CASSEGWLGQPQHF.